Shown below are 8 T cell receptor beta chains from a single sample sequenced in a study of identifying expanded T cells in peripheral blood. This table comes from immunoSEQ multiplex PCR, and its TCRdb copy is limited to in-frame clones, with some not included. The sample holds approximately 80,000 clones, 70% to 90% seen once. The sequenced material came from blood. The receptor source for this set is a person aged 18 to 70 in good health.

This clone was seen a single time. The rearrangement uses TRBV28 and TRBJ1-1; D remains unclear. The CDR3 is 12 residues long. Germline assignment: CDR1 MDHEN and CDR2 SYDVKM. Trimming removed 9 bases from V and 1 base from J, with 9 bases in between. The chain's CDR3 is CASSDQNTEAFF. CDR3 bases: TGTGCCAGTTCGGACCAGAACACTGAAGCTTTCTTT.

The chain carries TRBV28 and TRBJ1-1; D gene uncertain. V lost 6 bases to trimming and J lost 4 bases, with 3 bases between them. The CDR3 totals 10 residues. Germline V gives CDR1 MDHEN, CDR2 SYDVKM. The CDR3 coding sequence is TGTGCCAGCAGGGGCACTGAAGCTTTCTTT. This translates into CASRGTEAFF.

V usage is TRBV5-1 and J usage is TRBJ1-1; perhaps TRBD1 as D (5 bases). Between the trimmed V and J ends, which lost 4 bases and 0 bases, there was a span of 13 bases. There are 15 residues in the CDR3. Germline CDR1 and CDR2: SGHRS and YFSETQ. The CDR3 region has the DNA TGCGCCAGCAGCCCCGGGGCCGGGGTGAACACTGAAGCTTTCTTT. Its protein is CASSPGAGVNTEAFF.

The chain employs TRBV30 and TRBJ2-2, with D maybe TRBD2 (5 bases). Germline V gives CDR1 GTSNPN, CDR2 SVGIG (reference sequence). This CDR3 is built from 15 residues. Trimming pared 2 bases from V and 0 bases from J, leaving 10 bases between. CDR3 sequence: CAWSRRRANTGELFF. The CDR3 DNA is TGTGCCTGGAGTCGCCGGCGGGCGAACACCGGGGAGCTGTTTTTT. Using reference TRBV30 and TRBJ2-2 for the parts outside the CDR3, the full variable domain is SQTIHQWPATLVQPVGSPLSLECTVEGTSNPNLYWYRQAAGRGLQLLFYSVGIGQISSEVPQNLSASRPQDRQFILSSKKLLLSDSGFYLCAWSRRRANTGELFFGEGSRLTVL.

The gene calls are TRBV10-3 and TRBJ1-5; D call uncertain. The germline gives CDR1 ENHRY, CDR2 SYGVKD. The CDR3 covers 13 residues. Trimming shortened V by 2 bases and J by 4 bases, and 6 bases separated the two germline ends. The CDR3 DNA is TGTGCCATCAGTGAGGCCGGGAATCAGCCCCAGCATTTT. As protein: CAISEAGNQPQHF.

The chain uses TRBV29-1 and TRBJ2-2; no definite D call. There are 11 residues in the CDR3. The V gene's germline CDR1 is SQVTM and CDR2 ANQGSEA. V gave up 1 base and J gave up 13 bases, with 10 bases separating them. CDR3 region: CSVEGRGGLFF. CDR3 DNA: TGCAGCGTTGAAGGACGAGGCGGGCTGTTTTTT.

The CDR3 reads CASSPLEGRQPQHF. Here the CDR3 DNA reads TGTGCCAGCAGCCCGCTGGAGGGGCGGCAGCCCCAGCATTTT. The rearrangement links TRBV7-2 to TRBJ1-5, with D possibly TRBD1 on 5 matching bases. The CDR3 loop spans 14 amino acids. With 5 bases removed from V and 7 bases from J, the gap between germline ends came to 15 bases. The germline V gene has CDR1 SGHTA and CDR2 FQGNSA.

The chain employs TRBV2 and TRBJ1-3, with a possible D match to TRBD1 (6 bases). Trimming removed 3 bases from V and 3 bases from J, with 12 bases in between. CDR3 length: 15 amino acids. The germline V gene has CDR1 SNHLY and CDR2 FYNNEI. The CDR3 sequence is CASSDRGAGGNTIYF. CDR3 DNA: TGTGCCAGCAGTGATAGGGGGGCAGGTGGAAACACCATATATTTT.